What follows are 20 T cell receptor beta chains derived from one specimen sequenced in a study of shared clonotypes between healthy human individuals. TCRdb's copy holds only in-frame clones and misses some; the assay was immunoSEQ multiplex PCR. The sample holds about 1 million clones, around 74% seen once. The sequenced sample was memory CD4+ T cells sorted from blood. The subset: CD45RA-negative fraction. These receptors originate from a young man in good health.

The J gene is TRBJ2-1, the V gene TRBV6-5; 13 positions agree with TRBD2. V shed 6 bases, J shed 8 bases, and the junction held 7 bases outside the gene matches. The CDR3 is 15 residues long. Per germline, CDR1 MNHEY and CDR2 SVGAGI. CDR3 residues: CASSPGLAGFHEQFF. Here the CDR3 DNA reads TGTGCCAGCAGCCCGGGACTAGCGGGGTTCCATGAGCAGTTCTTC.

The V call is TRBV10-3, the J call TRBJ1-4; the match to TRBD1 covers 8 bases. The germline CDR1 and CDR2 sequences are ENHRY and SYGVKD. Germline trimming cut 2 bases from V and 7 bases from J; bases unmatched to any gene: 6. The length of the CDR3 is 15 residues. The CDR3 is CAISEGQGIIEKLFF. The DNA of the CDR3 is TGTGCCATCAGTGAGGGACAGGGAATAATTGAAAAACTGTTTTTT.

This clone was detected ten times or more. The chain employs TRBV7-8 and TRBJ1-4, with TRBD1 matching 10 bases. Per germline, CDR1 SGHVS and CDR2 FQNEAQ. The length of the CDR3 is 16 residues. Trimming at V came to 2 bases and at J to 7 bases, leaving 7 bases not matched to a gene. The CDR3 reads CASSLRGQGRGEKLFF. CDR3 DNA: TGTGCCAGCAGCTTAAGGGGACAGGGGAGAGGTGAAAAACTGTTTTTT.

The J gene is TRBJ2-3, the V gene TRBV9, with TRBD2 matching 15 bases. The junction had 10 bases not matched to a gene; V was cut back by 7 bases and J by 1 base. Germline V CDR1 and CDR2: SGDLS, YYNGEE. The CDR3 covers 18 residues. In DNA form, the CDR3 reads TGTGCCAGCCGCCGAGGACTAGCGGGAGGGCCGGGCACAGATACGCAGTATTTT. Translated: CASRRGLAGGPGTDTQYF.

In this sample, this clone turned up many times. The chain joins TRBV10-3 to TRBJ1-2; D unresolved. In germline, CDR1 is ENHRY, CDR2 SYGVKD. The V gene lost 2 bases and the J gene lost 0 bases, with 1 base spanning the gap. This CDR3 region has 12 residues. The CDR3 region has the DNA TGTGCCATCAGTGAGACTAACTATGGCTACACCTTC. Its translation is CAISETNYGYTF.

The chain has TRBV6-1 and TRBJ1-4, with D hard to call. Trimming took off 2 bases at V and 8 bases at J, with 9 bases between the two ends. The CDR3 runs to 13 residues. CDR1 and CDR2 from the germline V gene are MNHNS and SASEGT. CDR3 region: CASSEFGGEKLFF. CDR3 in DNA: TGTGCCAGCAGTGAATTTGGAGGAGAAAAACTGTTTTTT.

This clone was counted a single time. Being one base from a much bigger clone, this may be a read error. The J gene is TRBJ2-7, the V gene TRBV6-1; D unresolved. Germline V gives CDR1 MNHNS, CDR2 SASEGT. V shed 6 bases and J shed 0 bases, with 6 bases lying between them. The CDR3 has 12 residues. In DNA form, the CDR3 reads TGTGCCAGCAGCGGCACCTCCTACGAGCAGTACTTC. As protein: CASSGTSYEQYF.

V and J are TRBV5-1 and TRBJ2-1; 8 bases fit TRBD1. V was clipped by 0 bases and J by 9 bases; unmatched bases: 5. The CDR3 covers 14 residues. Germline values: CDR1 SGHRS, CDR2 YFSETQ. For the CDR3, the DNA is TGCGCCAGCAGCTTGGGGACAGGGTCCGGTGAGCAGTTCTTC. It codes for CASSLGTGSGEQFF.

The V gene is TRBV7-9, the J gene TRBJ2-5; possibly TRBD2 for D (5 bases). There are 16 residues in the CDR3. Trimming took off 1 base at V and 4 bases at J, with 16 bases between the two ends. Germline V gene sequence: CDR1 SEHNR, CDR2 FQNEAQ (reference sequence). This chain's CDR3 is CASSLGVGLAGETQYF. DNA for the CDR3: TGTGCCAGCAGCTTAGGGGTAGGTCTAGCCGGAGAGACCCAGTACTTC. Drawing the rest from reference TRBV7-9 and TRBJ2-5, the complete variable domain is DTGVSQNPRHKITKRGQNVTFRCDPISEHNRLYWYRQTLGQGPEFLTYFQNEAQLEKSRLLSDRFSAERPKGSFSTLEIQRTEQGDSAMYLCASSLGVGLAGETQYFGPGTRLLVL.

The chain has TRBV7-9 and TRBJ1-2, with 9 positions matching TRBD1. Germline lookup yields CDR1 SEHNR and CDR2 FQNEAQ (reference sequence). V was clipped by 5 bases and J by 9 bases; unmatched bases: 7. The CDR3 covers 13 residues. The CDR3 spells CASSPTGGFSYTF. CDR3 DNA: TGTGCCAGCAGCCCGACAGGGGGATTCAGCTACACCTTC.

The rearrangement uses TRBV2 and TRBJ1-3, with D hard to call. The V gene's germline CDR1 is SNHLY and CDR2 FYNNEI. The CDR3 spans 13 residues. Trimming shortened V by 6 bases and J by 4 bases, and 10 bases separated the two germline ends. DNA of the CDR3: TGTGCCAGCAGCGGACTAAAAGGAAACACCATATATTTT. Its translation: CASSGLKGNTIYF.

V is TRBV4-3 and J is TRBJ1-2; 8 bases agree with TRBD1. The CDR3 contains 16 residues. CDR1 and CDR2 (germline): LGHNA, YSLEER. The V gene end was trimmed by 4 bases and the J gene end by 4 bases; junction bases not matched to a gene: 11. The CDR3 loop reads CASSRAGQGASYGYTF. In nucleotides, the CDR3 is TGCGCCAGCAGCCGGGCGGGCCAGGGGGCTTCCTATGGCTACACCTTC.

The CDR3 DNA follows: TGTGCCAGCAGCCAACCGTCTAGCGGGAGGGCCGCGTACAATGAGCAGTTCTTC. Protein: CASSQPSSGRAAYNEQFF. The rearrangement uses TRBV7-2 and TRBJ2-1; 12 nucleotides align to TRBD2. The germline gives CDR1 SGHTA, CDR2 FQGNSA. V shed 5 bases, J shed 4 bases, and the junction held 12 bases outside the gene matches. The length of the CDR3 is 18 residues.

The chain joins TRBV9 to TRBJ1-1, with D perhaps TRBD1 (5 bases). Germline-derived CDR1 and CDR2 are SGDLS and YYNGEE. The CDR3 spans 14 residues. Between the trimmed V and J ends, which lost 0 bases and 3 bases, there was a span of 9 bases. The DNA for the CDR3 is TGTGCCAGCAGCGTAGATCGGGACGACACTGAAGCTTTCTTT. Its protein is CASSVDRDDTEAFF.

The J gene is TRBJ2-5, the V gene TRBV4-2, with TRBD2 matching over 7 bases. Germline V gives CDR1 LGHNA, CDR2 YNFKEQ. V gave up 0 bases and J gave up 5 bases; unmatched junction bases: 18. This CDR3 spans 19 amino acids. The CDR3 region is CASSQDGPGSLAGGETQYF. CDR3 DNA sequence: TGTGCCAGCAGCCAAGATGGGCCCGGTTCTTTAGCGGGCGGGGAGACCCAGTACTTC.

A few counts support this clone. The J gene is TRBJ2-5, the V gene TRBV25-1, with TRBD1 matching 7 bases. Germline CDR1 is MGHDK and CDR2 is SYGVNS. V trimming: 3 bases; J trimming: 3 bases; junction bases outside the gene matches: 7. CDR3 length: 15 amino acids. The CDR3 DNA follows: TGTGCCAGCAGTGATGACAGGGTCGGAGAAGAGACCCAGTACTTC. Translating it yields CASSDDRVGEETQYF.

Comments on this clone: This sample includes further DNA sequences coding for the same CDR3. V gene TRBV19 combines with J gene TRBJ1-3; TRBD1 might be the D (6 bases). V shed 5 bases and J shed 0 bases, with 8 bases lying between them. Germline CDR1 is LNHDA and CDR2 is SQIVND (reference sequence). This CDR3 region has 14 residues. The CDR3 spells CASSADSSGNTIYF. In DNA, the CDR3 is TGTGCCAGTAGTGCGGACAGCTCTGGAAACACCATATATTTT.

J is TRBJ2-1 and V is TRBV30; TRBD2 aligns across 8 bases. The CDR3 has 11 residues. With 0 bases clipped from V and 15 bases from J, the junction kept 4 bases outside the gene matches. Germline values: CDR1 GTSNPN, CDR2 SVGIG (reference sequence). This chain's CDR3 is CAWSVSGLAFF. In nucleotides, the CDR3 is TGTGCCTGGAGTGTATCAGGACTAGCGTTCTTC.

The rearrangement links TRBV28 to TRBJ2-7; no definite D call. Trimming took off 10 bases at V and 2 bases at J, with 6 bases between the two ends. The CDR3 totals 10 residues. From germline, CDR1 is MDHEN and CDR2 SYDVKM. The CDR3 DNA sequence: TGTGCCACCGCAACCTACGAGCAGTACTTC. Residues: CATATYEQYF.

This chain joins TRBV11-2 and TRBJ1-2; 7 bases match TRBD1. With V trimmed by 5 bases and J by 3 bases, 9 bases remained unmatched. The CDR3 is made up of 15 amino acids. Germline loops: CDR1 SGHAT, CDR2 FQNNGV. CDR3 nucleotide sequence: TGTGCCAGCAGCCCAGGGGGGCACCTTGACTATGGCTACACCTTC. This translates into CASSPGGHLDYGYTF. Drawing the rest from reference TRBV11-2 and TRBJ1-2, the complete variable domain is EAGVAQSPRYKIIEKRQSVAFWCNPISGHATLYWYQQILGQGPKLLIQFQNNGVVDDSQLPKDRFSAERLKGVDSTLKIQPAKLEDSAVYLCASSPGGHLDYGYTFGSGTRLTVV.